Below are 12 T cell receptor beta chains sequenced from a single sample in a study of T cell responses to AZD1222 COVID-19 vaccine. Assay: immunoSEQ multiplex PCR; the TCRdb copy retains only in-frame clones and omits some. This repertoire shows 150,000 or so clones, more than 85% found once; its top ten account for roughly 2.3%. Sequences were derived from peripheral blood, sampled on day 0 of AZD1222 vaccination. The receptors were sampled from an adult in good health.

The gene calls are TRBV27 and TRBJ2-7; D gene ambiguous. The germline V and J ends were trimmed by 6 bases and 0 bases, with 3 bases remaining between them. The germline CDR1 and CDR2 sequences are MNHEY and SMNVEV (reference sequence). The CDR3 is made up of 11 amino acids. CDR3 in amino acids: CASSGSYEQYF. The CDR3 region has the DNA TGTGCCAGCAGCGGCTCCTACGAGCAGTACTTC.

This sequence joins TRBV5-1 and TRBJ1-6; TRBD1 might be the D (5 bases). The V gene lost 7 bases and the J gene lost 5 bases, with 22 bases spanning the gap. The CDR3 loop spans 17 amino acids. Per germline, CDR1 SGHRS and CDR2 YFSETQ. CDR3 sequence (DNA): TGCGCCAGCGCGTATCTCTACCAGGGTGCCGATAATTCACCCCTCCACTTT. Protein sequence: CASAYLYQGADNSPLHF.

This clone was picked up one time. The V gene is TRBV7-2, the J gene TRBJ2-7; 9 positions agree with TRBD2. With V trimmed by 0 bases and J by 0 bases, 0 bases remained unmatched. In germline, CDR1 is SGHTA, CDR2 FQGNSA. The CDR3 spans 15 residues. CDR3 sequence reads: CASSLASGSSYEQYF. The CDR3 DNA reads TGTGCCAGCAGCTTAGCTAGCGGGAGCTCCTACGAGCAGTACTTC. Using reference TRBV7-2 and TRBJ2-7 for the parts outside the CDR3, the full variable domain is GAGVSQSPSNKVTEKGKDVELRCDPISGHTALYWYRQSLGQGLEFLIYFQGNSAPDKSGLPSDRFSAERTGGSVSTLTIQRTQQEDSAVYLCASSLASGSSYEQYFGPGTRLTVT.

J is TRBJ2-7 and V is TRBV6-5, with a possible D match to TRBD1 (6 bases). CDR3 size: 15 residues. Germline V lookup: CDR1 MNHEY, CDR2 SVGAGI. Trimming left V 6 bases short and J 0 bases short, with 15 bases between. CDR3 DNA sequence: TGTGCCAGCAGCGAGACAGGCACTTTCTCCTACGAGCAGTACTTC. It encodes CASSETGTFSYEQYF.

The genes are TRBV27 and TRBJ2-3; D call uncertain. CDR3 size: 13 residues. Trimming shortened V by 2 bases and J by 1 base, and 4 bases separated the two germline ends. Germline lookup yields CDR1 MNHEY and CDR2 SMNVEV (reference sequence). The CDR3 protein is CASSLAGTDTQYF. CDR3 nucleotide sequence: TGTGCCAGCAGTTTAGCGGGCACAGATACGCAGTATTTT.

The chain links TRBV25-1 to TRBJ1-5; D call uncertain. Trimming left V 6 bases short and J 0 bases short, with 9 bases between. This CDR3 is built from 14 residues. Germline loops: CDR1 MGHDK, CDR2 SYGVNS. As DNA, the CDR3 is TGTGCCAGCAGGAATTTACTTAGCAATCAGCCCCAGCATTTT. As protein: CASRNLLSNQPQHF.

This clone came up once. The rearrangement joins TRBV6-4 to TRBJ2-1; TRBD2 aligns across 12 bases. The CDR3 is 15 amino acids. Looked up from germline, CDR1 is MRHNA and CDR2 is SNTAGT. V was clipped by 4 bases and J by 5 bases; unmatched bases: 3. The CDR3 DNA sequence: TGTGCCAGCAGTGTGACTAGCGGGGGAAACAATGAGCAGTTCTTC. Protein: CASSVTSGGNNEQFF.

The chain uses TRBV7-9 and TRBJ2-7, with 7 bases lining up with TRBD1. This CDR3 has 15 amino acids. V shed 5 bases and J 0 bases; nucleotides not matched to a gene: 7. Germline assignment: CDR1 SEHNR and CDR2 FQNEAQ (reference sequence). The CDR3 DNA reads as TGTGCCAGCAGCGTCGAGACAGGGCTCTCCTACGAGCAGTACTTC. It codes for CASSVETGLSYEQYF.

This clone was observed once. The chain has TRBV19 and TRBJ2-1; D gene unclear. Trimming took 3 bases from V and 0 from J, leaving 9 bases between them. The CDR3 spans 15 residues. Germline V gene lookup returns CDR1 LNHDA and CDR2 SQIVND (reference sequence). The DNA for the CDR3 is TGTGCCAGTAGTATCTCCCAGACCTCCTACAATGAGCAGTTCTTC. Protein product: CASSISQTSYNEQFF.

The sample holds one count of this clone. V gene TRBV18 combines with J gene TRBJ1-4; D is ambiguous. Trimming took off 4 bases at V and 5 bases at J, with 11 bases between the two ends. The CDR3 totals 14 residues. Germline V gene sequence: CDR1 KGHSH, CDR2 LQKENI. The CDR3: CASSRTAANEKLFF. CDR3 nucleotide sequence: TGTGCCAGCTCACGGACGGCCGCAAATGAAAAACTGTTTTTT.

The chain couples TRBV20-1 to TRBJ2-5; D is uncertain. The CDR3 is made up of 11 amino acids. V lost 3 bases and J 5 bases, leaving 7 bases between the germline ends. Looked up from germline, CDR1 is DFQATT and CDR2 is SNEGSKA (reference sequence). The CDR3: CSASLGETQYF. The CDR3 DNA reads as TGCAGTGCTAGTCTAGGCGAGACCCAGTACTTC.

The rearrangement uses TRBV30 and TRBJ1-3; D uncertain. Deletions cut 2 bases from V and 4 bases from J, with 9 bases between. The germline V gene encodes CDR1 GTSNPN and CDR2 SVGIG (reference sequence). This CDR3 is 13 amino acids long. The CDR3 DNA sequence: TGTGCCTGGAGTTGGGTTTCGGGAAACACCATATATTTT. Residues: CAWSWVSGNTIYF.